Listed below are T cell receptor beta chains from one sample, sequenced in a study of Graves' ophthalmopathy and Graves' hyperthyroidism. TCRdb ran MiXCR on the multiplex PCR reads and lists one entry per CDR3 protein. The data show 600,000 to 650,000 distinct CDR3 sequences, approximately 22% seen once. Sequenced sample: peripheral blood. Receptors were obtained from a woman under 30 with stable Graves' hyperthyroidism. Some clones in this sample may be carry-over from other donors' samples. Each CDR3 is given without its conserved first and last residue. Fields, in order: V gene, J gene, D gene, CDR3 protein. D genes are given only for firm matches.

V gene: TRBV20-1; J gene: TRBJ2-2; D gene: TRBD1; CDR3 protein: SAQRQGATGELC
V gene: TRBV29-1; J gene: TRBJ1-2; D gene: TRBD1; CDR3 protein: SVAVGTGSYGYT
V gene: TRBV24-1; J gene: TRBJ1-2; D gene: -; CDR3 protein: ATSSTGGSNYGYT
V gene: TRBV28; J gene: TRBJ1-2; D gene: -; CDR3 protein: ASSFPTAANYGYT
V gene: TRBV27; J gene: TRBJ1-6; D gene: TRBD1; CDR3 protein: ASSYRDRNSPLH
V gene: TRBV20-1; J gene: TRBJ1-2; D gene: -; CDR3 protein: SAREGGNYGYT
V gene: TRBV6-1; J gene: TRBJ2-7; D gene: TRBD2; CDR3 protein: DSSPGLAYEQY
V gene: TRBV5-1; J gene: TRBJ1-1; D gene: -; CDR3 protein: ASSLAGRITEAF
V gene: TRBV7-2; J gene: TRBJ1-2; D gene: -; CDR3 protein: ASSLDWDVGGYT
V gene: TRBV6-1; J gene: TRBJ2-7; D gene: TRBD1; CDR3 protein: ASSAGTGVYEQY
V gene: TRBV19; J gene: TRBJ2-6; D gene: TRBD1; CDR3 protein: ASRDRGTGANVLT
V gene: TRBV3-1; J gene: TRBJ2-5; D gene: -; CDR3 protein: ASSQVGSNTETQY
V gene: TRBV19; J gene: TRBJ1-2; D gene: TRBD1; CDR3 protein: ASRRTGGYGYT
V gene: TRBV25-1; J gene: TRBJ1-1; D gene: -; CDR3 protein: ASSAHWLGRNTEAF
V gene: TRBV12-3/TRBV12-4; J gene: TRBJ1-2; D gene: -; CDR3 protein: ASSFRARTS
V gene: TRBV12-5; J gene: TRBJ2-5; D gene: -; CDR3 protein: ASGLGTAQETQY
V gene: TRBV27; J gene: TRBJ2-2; D gene: -; CDR3 protein: ASSNQGGDTGELF
V gene: TRBV28; J gene: TRBJ2-7; D gene: -; CDR3 protein: ASSYVPLHEQY
V gene: TRBV20-1; J gene: TRBJ2-4; D gene: TRBD2; CDR3 protein: MVAGAKNIQY
V gene: TRBV5-1; J gene: TRBJ2-7; D gene: -; CDR3 protein: ASSLGSGGRSEQY
V gene: TRBV6-1; J gene: TRBJ2-2; D gene: TRBD1; CDR3 protein: ASSQLLGGPGELF
V gene: TRBV24-1; J gene: TRBJ2-4; D gene: -; CDR3 protein: ATSDEGRN
V gene: TRBV4-1; J gene: TRBJ2-5; D gene: -; CDR3 protein: ASSQEARKTQY
V gene: TRBV11-2; J gene: TRBJ1-1; D gene: -; CDR3 protein: ASSFLSRDTEAF
V gene: TRBV11-2; J gene: TRBJ2-6; D gene: -; CDR3 protein: ASSKGGSGANVLT
V gene: TRBV5-1; J gene: TRBJ2-7; D gene: -; CDR3 protein: ATAEPQDPPVQY
V gene: TRBV11-2; J gene: TRBJ1-5; D gene: TRBD1; CDR3 protein: ASSPETGGNNQPQH
V gene: TRBV6-1; J gene: TRBJ1-2; D gene: TRBD1; CDR3 protein: ASSVYRGSYGYT
V gene: TRBV6-5; J gene: TRBJ2-2; D gene: -; CDR3 protein: ASSYGGTGELF
V gene: TRBV7-8; J gene: TRBJ1-1; D gene: TRBD1; CDR3 protein: ASSYRQGFTEAF
V gene: TRBV28; J gene: TRBJ2-7; D gene: -; CDR3 protein: ASSGDILRVYYEQY
V gene: TRBV5-1; J gene: TRBJ1-1; D gene: TRBD1; CDR3 protein: ASSLEGGTDTEAF
V gene: TRBV12-3/TRBV12-4; J gene: TRBJ1-2; D gene: -; CDR3 protein: ASSFTGNGYT
V gene: TRBV12-3/TRBV12-4; J gene: TRBJ1-3; D gene: -; CDR3 protein: ATLLGNTIY
V gene: TRBV10-3; J gene: TRBJ2-5; D gene: TRBD2; CDR3 protein: AISAGGTAQETQY
V gene: TRBV7-2; J gene: TRBJ1-2; D gene: -; CDR3 protein: ASSLANRITNYGYT
V gene: TRBV12-3/TRBV12-4; J gene: TRBJ1-5; D gene: -; CDR3 protein: ASSFWQGGQPQH
V gene: TRBV5-1; J gene: TRBJ1-2; D gene: -; CDR3 protein: ASSPGLWRYGYT
V gene: TRBV7-9; J gene: TRBJ1-1; D gene: -; CDR3 protein: ASSLYAGPNTEAF
V gene: TRBV5-1; J gene: TRBJ1-1; D gene: -; CDR3 protein: ASSLTAPLKLWV
V gene: TRBV18; J gene: TRBJ2-7; D gene: -; CDR3 protein: ASSRTEGTYEQY
V gene: TRBV12-5; J gene: TRBJ1-1; D gene: -; CDR3 protein: ASGYGGTEAF
V gene: TRBV5-1; J gene: TRBJ1-1; D gene: -; CDR3 protein: ASSLGSGVFIEAF
V gene: TRBV6-1; J gene: TRBJ1-3; D gene: -; CDR3 protein: ATSGIAGNTIY
V gene: TRBV10-1; J gene: TRBJ1-1; D gene: TRBD1; CDR3 protein: ASSESTGAVTEAF
V gene: TRBV20-1; J gene: TRBJ1-5; D gene: -; CDR3 protein: SAGTVVYDQPQH
V gene: TRBV27; J gene: TRBJ1-3; D gene: TRBD1; CDR3 protein: ASSQLKAGQVGNTIY
V gene: TRBV6-5; J gene: TRBJ1-5; D gene: -; CDR3 protein: ASSYSWHPKGNQPQH
V gene: TRBV20-1; J gene: TRBJ1-5; D gene: -; CDR3 protein: SAVPQNSNQPQH
V gene: TRBV19; J gene: TRBJ1-1; D gene: -; CDR3 protein: ASSTIQAGTEAF
V gene: TRBV12-3/TRBV12-4; J gene: TRBJ2-2; D gene: -; CDR3 protein: ASSFGRTGELF